This T cell receptor beta chain was retrieved from a study of human T cells and chemical hapten exposure (dated by TCRdb to about 2021). Background on the whole study: For sensitization, 2% DPC in acetone was applied to a roughly 2 cm by roughly 2 cm area of upper inner arm skin. Patients additionally received weekly therapeutic DPC doses to the scalp throughout the approximately 25-week study period. Patch testing on the upper back used Finn chambers containing 0.01% DPC, with scoring done after 6 days according to International Contact Dermatitis Research Group standards. The patient cohort, mostly female, included alopecia areata with under or over 50% scalp involvement, alopecia totalis and alopecia universalis. Libraries were pooled for sequencing, and per-sample TCR yields varied mainly because of small differences in library volumes within the pool. Peripheral blood TCR repertoire changes were tracked in vivo in alopecia patients during primary and secondary sensitization to the hapten diphenylcyclopropenone (DPC). Patient blood was sampled pre-sensitization (week 0) and at 2, 6 and about 24 weeks after DPC sensitization. Blood for TCR sequencing was provided by twenty-nine alopecia patients at one to four time points (pre-sensitization, 2, 6 and 24 weeks).

A word on this clonotype: Its antigen remains unidentified. No much larger clonotype is one base removed from it; base qualities were not supplied.

The study at large found these results: Repeated subsampling changed both the strength of the expansion versus patch-test correlation and the threshold at which the correlation became significant. Patch test score was positively correlated with the number of PT1 expanded TCRs, with significance at thresholds 8, 16 and 32 but not at 4. All patients had alopecia, a presumed autoimmune disease, so their immune response might differ from that of healthy individuals. Expanded TCRs formed significantly more large CDR3 similarity clusters than pre-sensitization or healthy control sets, consistent with antigen-driven responses. No change with DPC sensitization was found in the number of TCRs above 1 in 1000 frequency, and no evidence of global repertoire structure alterations was found.

Library construction relied on RACE. For sequencing, a NextSeq 500 was employed. During library preparation, unique molecular identifiers were attached to individual cDNA molecules so that TCRs could be counted quantitatively and reproducibly. Both TCR alpha and TCR beta chains were sequenced from each blood RNA sample. On the study's bioinformatics: The median number of TCRs per sample was some 100,000, ranging from roughly 23,224 to 690,600. V, J and CDR3 annotation of the TCR reads was performed with the Decombinator software suite. For PS versus PT1 abundance plots, all samples were subsampled to the same number of TCRs (28,000). Expanded TCRs were defined as absent before sensitization and observed at least eight times at the 2-week time point. TCRdb trimmed the raw reads at Q25, called clones with MiXCR and kept productive beta chains. Duplicate CDR3 protein sequences are folded into a single record with the most common DNA and genes. These V and J calls are TCRdb output, not the study's own analysis. In this sample the table shows around 56,000 distinct CDR3 sequences, more than 7.5% of which occur a single time. Of the sample, around 9.5% is held by the ten largest clones.

In the germline V gene, CDR1 corresponds to MNHEY and CDR2 to SVGEGT. Between the V and J ends, shortened by 5 bases and 4 bases respectively, the junction contains 6 bases. The CDR3 sequence holds 12 residues, the cysteine and phenylalanine included. The sequence is cut down to CDR3 DNA, 36 bases in frame from base 1. What the time point label conveys for this sample: pre-sensitization, week 0. Sample treatment or condition, as interpreted from the label and publication: therapeutic diphenylcyclopropenone sensitization with weekly scalp DPC. At each patch-test visit, blood was drawn before the patch test was applied. Patients were eligible if aged 18 to 70, diagnosed with alopecia and judged suitable for DPC therapy, and pregnant patients were excluded. Total RNA was isolated from unfractionated whole blood collected in Tempus Blood RNA tubes.

The starting material was whole blood, obtained in connection with sensitization to the hapten diphenylcyclopropenone (DPC). In this chain, TRBV6-2 or TRBV6-3 is recombined with TRBJ1-5; no D gene call is confident. This TCR came from a man aged 35 to 55 with alopecia areata. Some clones in this sample may be carry-over from other donors' samples. The CDR3 protein is CASSQSNQPQHF. The sequenced DNA is TGTGCCAGCAGTCAGAGTAATCAGCCCCAGCATTTT.